This TCR beta chain was retrieved from a study of blood T cell repertoires in COVID-19. Study in general: The samples span acute and convalescent COVID-19 from the United States, Italy and Spain. From T cells, B-cell-depleted T cells, or PBMCs came the material, which was cDNA or gDNA.

Original methodology: Reference gene primers were amplified, and this amplification served to estimate nucleated cell counts. TCRdb keeps only in-frame clones here, not all; method: immunoSEQ multiplex PCR. That table is the source of V, J and clone size, and D and trimming were worked out from the DNA. Among about 170,000 clones listed, about nine tenths were seen once. Looked up from germline, CDR1 is WNHNN and CDR2 is SYGVQD (reference sequence). The CDR3 spans 14 residues. Trimming removed 4 bases at V and 4 bases at J, with 13 bases between. The specimen sequenced was peripheral blood. This sequence joins TRBV10-1 and TRBJ2-5, with a weak D call TRBD2 (6 bases). The TCR was taken from a man aged 65 to 85 with acute or convalescent COVID-19. DNA of the CDR3: TGCGCCAGCAGTGCCGGCGGGGCAGGAGAGACCCAGTACTTC. Protein sequence: CASSAGGAGETQYF.